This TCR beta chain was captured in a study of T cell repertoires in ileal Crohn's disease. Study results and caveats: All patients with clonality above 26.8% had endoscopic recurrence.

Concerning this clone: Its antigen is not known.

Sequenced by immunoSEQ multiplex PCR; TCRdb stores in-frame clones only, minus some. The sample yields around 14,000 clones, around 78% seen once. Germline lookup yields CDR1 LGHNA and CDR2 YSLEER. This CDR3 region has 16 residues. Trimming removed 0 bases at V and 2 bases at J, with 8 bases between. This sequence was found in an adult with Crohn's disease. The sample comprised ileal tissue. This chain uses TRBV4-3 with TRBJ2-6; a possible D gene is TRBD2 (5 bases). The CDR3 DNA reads TGCGCCAGCAGCCAAGATCCGGGGACTGGGGCCAACGTCCTGACTTTC. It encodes CASSQDPGTGANVLTF.